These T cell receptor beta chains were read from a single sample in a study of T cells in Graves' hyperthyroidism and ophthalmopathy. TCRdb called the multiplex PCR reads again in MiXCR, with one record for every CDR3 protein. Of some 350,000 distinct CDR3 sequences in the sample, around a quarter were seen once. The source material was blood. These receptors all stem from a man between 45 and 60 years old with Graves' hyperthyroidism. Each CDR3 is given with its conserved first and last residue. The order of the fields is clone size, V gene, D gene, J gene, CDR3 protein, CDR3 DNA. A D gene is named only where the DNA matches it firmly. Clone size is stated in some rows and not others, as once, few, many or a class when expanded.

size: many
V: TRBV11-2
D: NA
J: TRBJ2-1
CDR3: CASSLGSPYNEQFF
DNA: TGTGCCAGCAGCTTAGGTAGCCCTTACAATGAGCAGTTCTTC

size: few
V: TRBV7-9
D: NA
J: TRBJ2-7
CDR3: CASSPEGYEQYF
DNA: TGTGCCAGCAGCCCCGAGGGCTACGAGCAGTACTTC

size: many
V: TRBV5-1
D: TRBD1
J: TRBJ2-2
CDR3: CASSLEGQYTGELFF
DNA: TGCGCCAGCAGCTTGGAGGGACAGTACACCGGGGAGCTGTTTTTT

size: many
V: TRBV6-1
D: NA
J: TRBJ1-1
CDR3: CASSPRVEAFF
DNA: TGTGCCAGCAGCCCCAGGGTTGAAGCTTTCTTT

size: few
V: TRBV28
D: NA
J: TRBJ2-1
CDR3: CASSMPSNGYNEQFF
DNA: TGTGCCAGCTCAATGCCTAGTAACGGATACAATGAGCAGTTCTTC

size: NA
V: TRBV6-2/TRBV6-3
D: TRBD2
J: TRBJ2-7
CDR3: CASRPPRAGGPLSYEQYF
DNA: TGTGCCAGCAGACCCCCTCGAGCGGGAGGGCCTTTATCCTACGAGCAGTACTTC

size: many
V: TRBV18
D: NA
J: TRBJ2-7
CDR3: CASSPNSYEQYF
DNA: TGTGCCAGCTCGCCTAACTCCTACGAGCAGTACTTC

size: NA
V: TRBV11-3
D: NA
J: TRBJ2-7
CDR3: CASSLENSYEQYF
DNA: TGTGCCAGCTCCCTGGAGAATAGCTACGAGCAGTACTTC

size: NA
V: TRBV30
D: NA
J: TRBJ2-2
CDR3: CAWTLPGAGELFF
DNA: TGTGCCTGGACCCTCCCCGGGGCCGGGGAGCTGTTTTTT

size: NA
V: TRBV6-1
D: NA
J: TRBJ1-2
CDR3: CASSSVSFSYTF
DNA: TGTGCCAGCAGTTCCGTCAGTTTCAGCTACACCTTC

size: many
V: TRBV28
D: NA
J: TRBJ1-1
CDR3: CASSSYQVNTEAFF
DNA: TGTGCCAGCAGTTCCTATCAGGTGAACACTGAAGCTTTCTTT

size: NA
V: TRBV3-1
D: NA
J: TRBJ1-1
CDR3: CASSLRPGITEAFF
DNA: TGTGCCAGCAGCCTGAGGCCAGGAATCACTGAAGCTTTCTTT

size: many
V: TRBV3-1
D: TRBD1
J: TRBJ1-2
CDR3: CASSGRDSLYGYTF
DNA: TGTGCCAGCAGCGGAAGGGACAGCCTCTATGGCTACACCTTC

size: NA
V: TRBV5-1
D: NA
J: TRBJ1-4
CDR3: CASGKGATNEKLFF
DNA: TGCGCCAGCGGAAAGGGTGCAACTAATGAAAAACTGTTTTTT

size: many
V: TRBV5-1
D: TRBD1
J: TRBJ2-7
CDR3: CASSLGEGGLYEQYF
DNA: TGCGCCAGCAGCTTGGGAGAAGGGGGCCTCTACGAGCAGTACTTC

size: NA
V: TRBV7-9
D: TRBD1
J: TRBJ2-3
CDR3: CASSLDKPGQGQEGGTDTQYF
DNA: TGTGCCAGCAGCTTAGATAAACCGGGACAGGGTCAGGAAGGTGGTACAGATACGCAGTATTTT

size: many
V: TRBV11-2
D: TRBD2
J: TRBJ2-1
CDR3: CASSKSGGWEYEQFF
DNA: TGTGCCAGCAGCAAATCGGGAGGTTGGGAATATGAGCAGTTCTTC

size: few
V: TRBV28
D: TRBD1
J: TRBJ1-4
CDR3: CASSFQGVGNNEKLFF
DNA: TGTGCCAGCAGTTTTCAGGGGGTAGGCAATAATGAAAAACTGTTTTTT

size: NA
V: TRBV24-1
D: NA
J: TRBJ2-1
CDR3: CAVRGRVYNEQFF
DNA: TGTGCCGTCCGGGGCAGGGTCTACAATGAGCAGTTCTTC

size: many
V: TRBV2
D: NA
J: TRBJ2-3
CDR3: CASSESGIRGGAADTQYF
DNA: TGTGCCAGCAGTGAAAGCGGCATAAGGGGGGGCGCGGCAGATACGCAGTATTTT

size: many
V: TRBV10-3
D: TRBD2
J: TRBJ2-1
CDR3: CAISDYQLAGGGNEQFF
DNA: TGTGCCATCAGTGATTACCAACTAGCGGGAGGGGGAAATGAGCAGTTCTTC

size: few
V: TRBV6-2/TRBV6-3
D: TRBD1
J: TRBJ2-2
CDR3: CASSYGRGPGELFF
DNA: TGTGCCAGCAGTTATGGCAGGGGGCCCGGGGAGCTGTTTTTT

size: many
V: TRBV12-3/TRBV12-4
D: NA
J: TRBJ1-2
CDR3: CASSPRQGVSGYTF
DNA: TGTGCCAGCAGTCCCCGCCAGGGCGTCTCTGGCTACACCTTC

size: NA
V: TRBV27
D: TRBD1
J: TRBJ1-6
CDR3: CASSYTGGAANSPLHF
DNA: TGTGCCAGCAGTTATACAGGGGGCGCTGCTAATTCACCCCTCCACTTT

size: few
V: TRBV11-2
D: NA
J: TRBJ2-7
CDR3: CASSLGGYTSYEQYF
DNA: TGTGCCAGCAGCTTAGGGGGCTATACCTCCTACGAGCAGTACTTC

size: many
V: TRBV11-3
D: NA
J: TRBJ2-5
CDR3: CASSLGIGQGWGETQYF
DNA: TGTGCCAGCAGCTTAGGAATCGGGCAGGGCTGGGGAGAGACCCAGTACTTC

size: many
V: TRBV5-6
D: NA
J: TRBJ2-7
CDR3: CASSTSGTNRGEQYF
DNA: TGTGCCAGCAGCACATCCGGGACAAATCGGGGCGAGCAGTACTTC

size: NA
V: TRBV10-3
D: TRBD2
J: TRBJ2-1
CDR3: CAISEYGSGRSSDEQFF
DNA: TGTGCCATCAGTGAGTATGGTAGCGGGAGGTCTTCGGATGAGCAGTTCTTC

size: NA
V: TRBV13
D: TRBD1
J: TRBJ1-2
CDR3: CASSLGPGGNGYTF
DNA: TGTGCCAGCAGCTTAGGTCCAGGGGGAAATGGCTACACCTTC

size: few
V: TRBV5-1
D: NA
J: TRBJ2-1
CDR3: CASSLEQGTYNEQFF
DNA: TGCGCCAGCAGCTTGGAGCAGGGGACCTACAATGAGCAGTTCTTC

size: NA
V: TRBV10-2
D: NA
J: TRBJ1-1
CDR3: CASRSRNTEAFF
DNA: TGCGCCAGCCGGTCCCGGAACACTGAAGCTTTCTTT

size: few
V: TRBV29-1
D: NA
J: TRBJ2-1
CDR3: CSVEVYNEQFF
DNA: TGCAGCGTTGAAGTTTACAATGAGCAGTTCTTC

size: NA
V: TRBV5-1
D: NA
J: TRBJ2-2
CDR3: CASRRTTSPEGGELFF
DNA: TGCGCCAGCCGGCGCACGACAAGCCCGGAGGGGGGGGAGCTGTTTTTT

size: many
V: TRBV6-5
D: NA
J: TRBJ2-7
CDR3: CASSYSSRVISYEQYF
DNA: TGTGCCAGCAGTTACTCGTCACGCGTGATCTCCTACGAGCAGTACTTC

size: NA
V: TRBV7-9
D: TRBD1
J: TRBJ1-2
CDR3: CASNDDRGHYGYTF
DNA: TGTGCCAGCAACGATGACAGGGGGCACTATGGCTACACCTTC

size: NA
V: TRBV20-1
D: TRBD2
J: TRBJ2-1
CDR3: CSATSGRAHEQFF
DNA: TGCAGTGCTACTAGCGGGAGGGCGCATGAGCAGTTCTTC

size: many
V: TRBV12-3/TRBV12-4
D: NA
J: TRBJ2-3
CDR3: CASSAKIGDTQYF
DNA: TGTGCCAGCAGTGCGAAGATAGGGGATACGCAGTATTTT

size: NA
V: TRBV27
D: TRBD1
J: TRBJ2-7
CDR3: CASSADRAEQYF
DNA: TGTGCCAGCAGTGCGGACAGGGCCGAGCAGTACTTC

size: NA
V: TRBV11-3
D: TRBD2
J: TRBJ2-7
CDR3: CASSQGLAGVNEQYF
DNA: TGTGCCAGCAGCCAGGGACTAGCGGGAGTCAATGAGCAGTACTTC

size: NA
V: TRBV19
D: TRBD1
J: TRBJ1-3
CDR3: CASSFGTDSGNTIYF
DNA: TGTGCCAGTAGCTTCGGGACAGACTCTGGAAACACCATATATTTT

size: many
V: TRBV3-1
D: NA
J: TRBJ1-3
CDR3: CASSHTTGSSGNTIYF
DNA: TGTGCCAGCAGCCATACTACAGGGTCCTCTGGAAACACCATATATTTT

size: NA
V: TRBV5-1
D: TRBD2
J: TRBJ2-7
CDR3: CASSLPPASGSAYEQYF
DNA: TGCGCCAGCAGCTTGCCCCCTGCTAGCGGGAGTGCGTACGAGCAGTACTTC

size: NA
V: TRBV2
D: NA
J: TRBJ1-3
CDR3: CASSEARDTSSGNTIYF
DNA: TGTGCCAGCAGTGAAGCAAGGGACACAAGCTCTGGAAACACCATATATTTT

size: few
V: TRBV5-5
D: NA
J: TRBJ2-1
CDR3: CASSLARVEQFF
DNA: TGTGCCAGCAGCTTGGCTAGAGTTGAGCAGTTCTTC

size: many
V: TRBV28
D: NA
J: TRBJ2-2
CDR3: CASSTSYTGELFF
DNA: TGTGCCAGCAGTACCTCATACACCGGGGAGCTGTTTTTT

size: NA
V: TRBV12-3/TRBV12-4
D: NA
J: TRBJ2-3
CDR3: CASSETRDTQYF
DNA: TGTGCCAGCAGTGAAACCCGAGATACGCAGTATTTT